The 2 T cell receptor beta chains below come from one sample, sequenced in a study of PD-L1 blockade in urothelial cancer. The table came from immunoSEQ multiplex PCR; TCRdb's copy has only in-frame clones and leaves some out. The sample lists some 45,000 clones; around 81% were seen once. Time point specified: pretreatment peripheral blood. The specimen was PBMCs, collected around atezolizumab (anti-PD-L1) treatment. The receptors originated from a man aged 55 to 70 with urothelial cancer.

J is TRBJ2-5 and V is TRBV19; D is ambiguous. The germline CDR1 and CDR2 sequences are LNHDA and SQIVND (reference sequence). V gave up 6 bases and J gave up 1 base, with 9 bases separating them. This CDR3 is built from 13 residues. The DNA for the CDR3 is TGTGCCAGTAGAGCGAGAGCCCAAGAGACCCAGTACTTC. Its translation is CASRARAQETQYF.

This chain links TRBV11-3 with TRBJ2-1, with 7 bases aligning to TRBD2. Trimming took 5 bases from V and 14 from J; bases not matched to a gene: 9. This CDR3 is built from 12 residues. Germline loops: CDR1 SGHNT, CDR2 YENEEA. The CDR3 DNA sequence: TGTGCCAGCAGCGTTGGGACGGGAGGAAAGTTCTTC. Its protein is CASSVGTGGKFF. Filled out from reference TRBV11-3 and TRBJ2-1, the complete variable domain reads EAGVVQSPRYKIIEKKQPVAFWCNPISGHNTLYWYLQNLGQGPELLIRYENEEAVDDSQLPKDRFSAERLKGVDSTLKIQPAELGDSAVYLCASSVGTGGKFFGPGTRLTVL.